A selection of T cell receptor beta chains follows, all from one sample in a study of CD8+CD57+ T cells in acquired aplastic anemia. TCRdb reanalysed the reads using MiXCR and keeps one entry per CDR3 protein. The data hold about 420,000 distinct CDR3 sequences, with 60% to 80% observed a single time. The sequenced sample consisted of sorted CD4+, CD8+, or CD8+CD57+ T cells (not recorded which) from PBMCs. The origin of the receptors is a human donor in good health, serving as a control. Each CDR3 is given with its conserved first and last residue. A D gene is named only where the DNA matches it firmly. Not all rows give a size; the values are once, few, many and, for expanded clones, a class.

D gene,J gene,V gene,clone size,CDR3 protein,CDR3 DNA
.,TRBJ1-3,TRBV7-8,many,CASSVQFSGNTIYF,TGTGCCAGCAGCGTTCAGTTCTCTGGAAACACCATATATTTT
TRBD2,TRBJ2-5,TRBV7-2,many,CASSSQAGRETQYF,TGTGCCAGCAGCTCACAAGCGGGGAGGGAGACCCAGTACTTC
TRBD1,TRBJ1-2,TRBV20-1,.,CSAGTGGDHRGYTF,TGCAGTGCTGGGACAGGGGGCGATCACCGTGGCTACACCTTC
.,TRBJ1-6,TRBV9,.,CASSAPSSYNSPLHF,TGTGCCAGCAGCGCCCCGAGCTCCTATAATTCACCCCTCCACTTT
TRBD1,TRBJ1-6,TRBV5-1,many,CASSPGGTGSSPLHF,TGCGCCAGCAGCCCGGGCGGGACAGGGAGTTCACCCCTCCACTTT
TRBD1,TRBJ2-7,TRBV29-1,.,CSATRTGESYAHYF,TGCAGTGCTACCCGGACAGGGGAGTCCTACGCGCATTACTTC
.,TRBJ2-7,TRBV7-2,.,CASSLAVHQKDYEQYF,TGTGCCAGCAGCTTAGCAGTACACCAAAAAGACTACGAGCAGTACTTC
.,TRBJ2-3,TRBV9,.,CASSVSGGNSYNSYF,TGTGCCAGCAGCGTATCAGGGGGGAACTCCTATAATTCGTATTTT
.,TRBJ1-1,TRBV11-2,.,CAGSWRLSSEAFF,TGTGCCGGCAGCTGGCGGCTGAGCAGTGAAGCTTTCTTT
.,TRBJ2-5,TRBV5-8,.,CASSVDDTQETQYF,TGTGCCAGCAGCGTAGACGACACCCAAGAGACCCAGTACTTC
TRBD1,TRBJ1-2,TRBV5-1,.,CASSGTGEGSTF,TGCGCCAGCAGCGGAACAGGGGAGGGGTCCACCTTC
.,TRBJ1-3,TRBV27,.,CASSLTERNTIYF,TGTGCCAGCAGTTTAACAGAGCGAAACACCATATATTTT
.,TRBJ2-7,TRBV5-4,many,CASSRPRAESSYEQYF,TGTGCCAGCAGTCGACCCCGGGCGGAGAGCTCCTACGAGCAGTACTTC
.,TRBJ2-7,TRBV5-4,.,CASSLLPSSYEQYF,TGTGCCAGCAGCTTGTTACCAAGCTCCTACGAGCAGTACTTC
.,TRBJ2-7,TRBV5-1,.,CASSVSATEQYEQYF,TGTGCCAGCAGCGTGTCCGCGACAGAGCAATACGAGCAGTACTTC
.,TRBJ2-2,TRBV9,.,CASSVVAEGGELFF,TGTGCCAGCAGCGTAGTAGCGGAGGGCGGGGAGCTGTTTTTT
.,TRBJ2-1,TRBV12-3/TRBV12-4,.,CASNLEGSPFFEQFF,TGTGCCAGCAATTTGGAGGGTTCACCCTTTTTTGAGCAGTTCTTC
TRBD1,TRBJ1-2,TRBV5-1,many,CASSFAPTGDLPPDYGYTF,TGCGCCAGCAGCTTCGCCCCGACAGGGGATCTACCGCCGGACTATGGCTACACCTTC
.,TRBJ2-7,TRBV20-1,many,CSARTGLLTYEQYF,TGCAGTGCTAGGACAGGCCTTCTTACCTACGAGCAGTACTTC
.,TRBJ1-4,TRBV3-1,many,CASSQVNKGKLFF,TGTGCCAGCAGCCAAGTAAACAAGGGGAAACTGTTTTTT
.,TRBJ1-3,TRBV7-9,once,CASRLVGGVGNTIYF,TGTGCCAGCAGGCTTGTGGGCGGTGTTGGAAACACCATATATTTT
.,TRBJ2-3,TRBV7-8,.,CASSLRAYSDTQYF,TGTGCCAGCAGCTTACGGGCATACTCCGATACGCAGTACTTT
TRBD1,TRBJ2-1,TRBV6-5,many,CASSGTGYNEQFF,TGTGCCAGCAGTGGGACAGGGTACAATGAGCAGTTCTTC
TRBD2,TRBJ2-1,TRBV10-3,.,CAITGETSGGASEQFF,TGTGCCATCACTGGGGAGACTAGCGGGGGGGCCAGTGAGCAGTTCTTC
.,TRBJ2-7,TRBV7-3,.,CASSPQEGHNSHHYF,TGCGCCAGCAGCCCCCAAGAGGGACACAATTCCCACCACTACTTC
TRBD1,TRBJ1-1,TRBV7-8,once,CASTRWGTGGMNTEAFF,TGTGCCAGTACCCGGTGGGGGACAGGGGGCATGAACACTGAAGCTTTCTTT
.,TRBJ2-7,TRBV9,.,CASSLAPGNAQYF,TGTGCCAGCAGCTTAGCGCCTGGCAACGCGCAGTACTTC
.,TRBJ1-2,TRBV20-1,once,CSARGASGSCYTF,TGCAGCGCTAGAGGGGCTAGCGGCTCCTGCTACACCTTC
.,TRBJ1-1,TRBV11-2,.,CASSSALSIGAFF,TGTGCCAGCAGCTCAGCCCTGAGCATTGGAGCTTTCTTT
.,TRBJ2-6,TRBV27,few,CASSLFGGPSSGANVLTF,TGTGCCAGCAGTTTATTTGGAGGGCCCTCCTCTGGGGCCAACGTCCTGACTTTC
.,TRBJ1-5,TRBV7-2,.,CASSGRRGGDEHYHF,TGTGCCAGCAGCGGTAGAAGGGGGGGCGACGAGCACTACCATTTT
.,TRBJ2-5,TRBV11-1,.,CASSLSRAQETQYF,TGTGCCAGCAGCTTATCTCGGGCTCAAGAGACCCAGTACTTC
.,TRBJ1-1,TRBV29-1,.,CSVDTGLYTEAFF,TGCAGCGTTGATACAGGGCTGTACACTGAAGCTTTCTTT
.,TRBJ2-1,TRBV2,.,CASICMGSDEQFF,TGTGCCAGCATCTGTATGGGGTCGGATGAGCAGTTCTTC
.,TRBJ1-2,TRBV9,few,CASSVGGAYGYTF,TGTGCCAGCAGCGTCGGGGGTGCCTATGGCTACACCTTC
.,TRBJ2-5,TRBV7-2,.,CASSCVAHGRHETQYF,TGTGCCAGCAGTTGTGTGGCCCATGGACGGCATGAGACCCAGTACTTC
TRBD1,TRBJ1-1,TRBV16,many,CASSQRWTGGTEAFF,TGTGCCAGCAGCCAACGCTGGACAGGGGGCACTGAAGCTTTCTTT
.,TRBJ2-7,TRBV7-2,.,CASTTDPEDSPLHF,TGTGCCAGCACCACTGACCCGGAGGATTCCCCCCTCCACTTC
TRBD1,TRBJ1-3,TRBV2,.,CAIRGQGYSGNTIYF,TGTGCCATCCGGGGACAGGGCTACTCTGGAAACACCATATATTTT
TRBD1,TRBJ2-7,TRBV7-9,few,CASSGQGALEQYF,TGTGCCAGCAGTGGACAGGGGGCTTTAGAGCAGTACTTC
.,TRBJ2-7,TRBV15,.,CATSRERGSYEQYF,TGTGCCACCAGCAGAGAAAGGGGTTCTTACGAGCAGTACTTC
.,TRBJ1-2,TRBV7-2,once,CASSTVAESNQPQF,TGTGCCAGCAGCACGGTCGCGGAGAGCAATCAGCCCCAGTTC
.,TRBJ2-2,TRBV5-1,.,CASSSQGAGELFF,TGTGCCAGCAGCTCGCAGGGTGCCGGGGAGCTGTTTTTT
TRBD1,TRBJ2-7,TRBV7-8,.,CASSFGTGEFYEQYF,TGTGCCAGCAGCTTCGGGACAGGGGAATTCTACGAGCAGTACTTC
TRBD1,TRBJ1-6,TRBV12-3/TRBV12-4,few,CASSLRQGGSPLHF,TGTGCCAGCAGTCTACGACAGGGTGGTTCACCCCTCCACTTT
.,TRBJ1-1,TRBV13,.,CASSEMRVAGANVLTFF,TGTGCCAGCAGTGAAATGAGGGTAGCTGGGGCCAACGTCCTGACTTTCTTT
.,TRBJ2-3,TRBV10-2,many,CASSESRAGGDTQYF,TGCGCCAGCAGTGAGTCTCGAGCCGGGGGCGATACGCAGTATTTT
TRBD1,TRBJ1-2,TRBV6-6,many,CASSQTQGNYGYTF,TGTGCCAGCAGCCAAACACAGGGGAACTATGGCTACACCTTC
.,TRBJ2-3,TRBV29-1,.,CSVSTETIYF,TGCAGCGTTTCTACAGAAACGATCTATTTT
.,TRBJ2-1,TRBV20-1,.,CSASVDSRGKQFF,TGCAGTGCTAGTGTCGATTCACGGGGGAAGCAGTTCTTC
.,TRBJ2-7,TRBV5-1,.,CASSLPEESEQYF,TGTGCCAGCAGCTTACCCGAGGAAAGCGAGCAGTACTTC
.,TRBJ1-2,TRBV10-3,.,CAISERRETDAYTF,TGTGCCATCAGTGAGCGCAGGGAGACCGATGCGTACACCTTC